This T cell receptor beta chain originates from a study of T cell responses to AZD1222 COVID-19 vaccine (dated by TCRdb to about 2021). Study-wide context: A total of under 250 trial participants underwent TCR sequencing, of whom 200 to 220 had received two doses of AZD1222 and roughly 26 had received two doses of the MenACWY control vaccine. Trial participants were enrolled by age into subgroups of 18-55, 56-69 and 70-plus years, and around 140, 26 and 57 TCR-sequenced participants, respectively, were included in these subgroups. Here is what the overall study found, with its caveats: Only 5 to 7 AZD1222 recipients were SARS-CoV-2 seropositive at baseline, limiting conclusions about previously exposed vaccinees. The 56-69-year group was small, and its depth increase did not reach significance, likely because of low power. Epitopes outside the regions mutated in the B.1.351 and B.1.1.7 variants were reportedly recognized by nearly half of the unique spike-specific TCRs. Participants were mostly white British, with more females than males. The authors suggested clonal diversity may have been underestimated. Because no day 14 peak-response samples were available, the repertoires could be characterized only after the peak T cell response. Vaccine-associated CD4 TCRs spanned the whole spike protein, with dominant responses in regions 160-218 and 743-854. A significant rise in spike-specific TCR breadth and depth was observed after two AZD1222 doses relative to day 0 and relative to MenACWY recipients.

At the junction V is shortened by 1 base and J by 5 bases, with 6 bases in between. The CDR3 sequence holds 13 residues, the cysteine and phenylalanine included. The only DNA kept is the CDR3, 39 bases in frame from the first base. CDR1 and CDR2 are drawn from the germline V gene: SGHRS, YFSETQ. In the case of this clone: Its antigen remains undetermined. Base-call qualities are not available, and no considerably larger clone is one nucleotide away.

The CDR3 regions of human TCRbeta chains were analyzed by immunosequencing. Regarding the original processing steps: Repertoire TCRs were checked for matches against a reference library of SARS-CoV-2-specific TCRs that had been generated using the MIRA antigen-specificity platform. Breadth was defined as the fraction of unique TCRs that were SARS-CoV-2-associated, and depth was defined as the fraction of total T cells that were SARS-CoV-2-associated. Using the MIRA data, each spike-specific TCR was mapped to the spike region that the TCR reacts to and placed in a CD4 or CD8 class. Log10-transformed breadth and depth values were compared by one-way ANOVA with Sidak's multiple comparisons tests. TCRdb limited this immuneACCESS table to in-frame rearrangements with V and J called. A share of clones is missing; checked studies link under half to unresolved V genes, and the rest is unexplained. From that table come the V and J calls and clone size; the DNA was used to work out D and trimming. This sample gives 55,000 to 65,000 clones in total; 89% of them show up just once. The ten largest clones capture approximately 6.1% of the sample.

The time point label on this specimen signifies: about 28 days (+/-7) after the second vaccine dose. AZD1222 recipients with second doses at about 4 weeks or about 12 weeks were pooled, because spike-specific TCR depth and breadth did not differ between schedules. Vaccinee samples were obtained from the UK trials COV001 and COV002, which included a single-blind randomized controlled phase 2/3 trial of AZD1222 (ChAdOx1 nCoV-19) in healthy adults. For TCRbeta chain sequencing, PBMC samples from trial participants were taken at day 0 and at day 28 after the second dose. The V and J genes are TRBV5-1 and TRBJ2-2, with the D gene too uncertain to name. The receptor comes from an adult who received the AZD1222 COVID-19 vaccine. The sample in question was peripheral blood, obtained 28 days after the second AZD1222 dose. The nucleotide sequence is given as TGCGCCAGCAGCTTGACACAGACCGGGGAGCTGTTTTTT. Its amino acids are CASSLTQTGELFF.